One sample yielded the 18 T cell receptor beta chains listed below, sequenced in a study of blood T cell repertoires in COVID-19. This table comes from immunoSEQ multiplex PCR, and its TCRdb copy is limited to in-frame clones, with some not included. The sample lists some 130,000 clones, around 86% seen once, with roughly 4.3% in the top ten. The sample taken for sequencing was PBMCs or T cells enriched from blood (not recorded which). These receptors came from a man aged 50 to 60 who had recovered from COVID-19.

The rearrangement joins TRBV5-4 to TRBJ2-7; 8 bases fit TRBD1. This CDR3 comprises 14 residues. The junction had 5 bases not matched to a gene; V was cut back by 4 bases and J by 2 bases. Germline lookup yields CDR1 SGHNT and CDR2 YYREEE (reference sequence). The CDR3 loop reads CASSPTGAAYEQYF. The CDR3 DNA follows: TGTGCCAGCAGCCCGACAGGGGCGGCCTACGAGCAGTACTTC.

This clone was found once. The rearrangement joins TRBV2 to TRBJ2-7, with 10 bases aligning to TRBD2. The V and J ends lost 9 bases and 2 bases, in that order; junction bases with no gene match: 4. CDR1 is SNHLY and CDR2 is FYNNEI in the germline V gene. The CDR3 is 13 amino acids. The CDR3 bases are TGTGCCAGTAGGACTAGCGGAACCTACGAGCAGTACTTC. Translation gives CASRTSGTYEQYF.

The chain recombines TRBV7-8 with TRBJ2-5; maybe TRBD1 (8 bases). With 3 bases removed from V and 4 bases from J, the gap between germline ends came to 15 bases. The CDR3 consists of 15 residues. Per germline, CDR1 SGHVS and CDR2 FQNEAQ. The CDR3 loop is CASSLRTGRGETQYF. The CDR3 bases are TGTGCCAGCAGCTTGAGGACAGGGAGGGGAGAGACCCAGTACTTC.

The chain joins TRBV20-1 to TRBJ2-1; 13 bases are shared with TRBD2. Germline V gene lookup returns CDR1 DFQATT and CDR2 SNEGSKA (reference sequence). After removal of 3 bases from V and 7 bases from J, the junction contained 6 bases not matched to a gene. CDR3 length: 15 amino acids. CDR3 residues: CSASRTSGRVNEQFF. The CDR3 nucleotides read TGCAGTGCTAGTCGGACTAGCGGGAGAGTTAATGAGCAGTTCTTC.

The chain carries TRBV5-5 and TRBJ1-2; TRBD1 agrees at 10 bases. The V segment lost 3 bases and the J segment 0 bases; nucleotides outside the gene matches: 2. The CDR3 length is 15 residues. Germline CDR1 and CDR2: SGHKS and YYEKEE (reference sequence). DNA of the CDR3: TGTGCCAGCAGCTCTGGACAGGGGGCTAACTATGGCTACACCTTC. It codes for CASSSGQGANYGYTF.

The rearrangement links TRBV11-1 to TRBJ2-1, with 9 bases lining up with TRBD2. Germline assignment: CDR1 SGHAT and CDR2 FQDESV (reference sequence). V lost 4 bases to trimming and J lost 6 bases; unmatched junction nucleotides: 10. CDR3 length equals 16 residues. This CDR3 is CASSSRGGRALNEQFF. The CDR3 DNA follows: TGTGCCAGCAGCTCGCGAGGCGGGAGGGCCCTCAATGAGCAGTTCTTC.

The rearrangement uses TRBV27 and TRBJ2-7; perhaps TRBD1 as D (5 bases). V was cut by 0 bases and J by 0 bases, with 9 bases left in between. The CDR3 loop spans 15 amino acids. Germline V gene data show CDR1 as MNHEY and CDR2 as SMNVEV (reference sequence). This CDR3 reads CASSLSRQSSYEQYV. CDR3 sequence (DNA): TGTGCCAGCAGTTTATCTCGACAGAGCTCCTACGAGCAGTACGTC.

This chain connects TRBV2 to TRBJ1-6; D possibly corresponds to TRBD1 (6 bases). In germline, CDR1 is SNHLY, CDR2 FYNNEI. This CDR3 has 13 amino acids. The ends were cut back, 6 bases at V and 10 bases at J, with 13 bases in the middle. CDR3 residues: CASSGTGSSPLHF. Here the CDR3 DNA reads TGTGCCAGCAGCGGAACAGGGTCCTCACCCCTCCACTTT.

This clone was found once. This chain links TRBV9 with TRBJ2-7; TRBD2 is a possible D gene (5 bases). This CDR3 comprises 15 residues. Trimming shortened V by 0 bases and J by 4 bases, and 14 bases separated the two germline ends. Looked up from germline, CDR1 is SGDLS and CDR2 is YYNGEE. The CDR3: CASSVGWASSYEQYF. The DNA of the CDR3 is TGTGCCAGCAGCGTAGGGTGGGCTAGCTCGTACGAGCAGTACTTC.

This rearrangement joins TRBV5-4 to TRBJ1-1, with TRBD1 identical over 8 bases. V trimming: 0 bases; J trimming: 6 bases; junction bases outside the gene matches: 7. CDR3 length: 15 amino acids. Germline-derived CDR1 and CDR2 are SGHNT and YYREEE (reference sequence). DNA for the CDR3: TGTGCCAGCAGCTTGGAACAGGGGGGGGGCGCTGAAGCTTTCTTT. Its protein is CASSLEQGGGAEAFF.

The V and J genes are TRBV19 and TRBJ2-1, with D possibly matching TRBD1 (5 bases). V was cut by 4 bases and J by 7 bases, with 20 bases left in between. The CDR3 runs 16 residues. Germline loops: CDR1 LNHDA, CDR2 SQIVND (reference sequence). The DNA of the CDR3 is TGTGCCAGTAGTACGACCGGTAGGGGCGCAAGGAATGAGCAGTTCTTC. Translated: CASSTTGRGARNEQFF.

The rearrangement links TRBV5-1 to TRBJ1-1; 10 bases line up with TRBD1. Per the germline V gene, CDR1 is SGHRS and CDR2 is YFSETQ. The CDR3 runs 14 residues. With 0 bases clipped from V and 7 bases from J, the junction kept 3 bases outside the gene matches. CDR3 in DNA: TGCGCCAGCAGCTTGGGACAGGGGGCCGTTGAAGCTTTCTTT. It codes for CASSLGQGAVEAFF. Drawing the rest from reference TRBV5-1 and TRBJ1-1, the complete variable domain is KAGVTQTPRYLIKTRGQQVTLSCSPISGHRSVSWYQQTPGQGLQFLFEYFSETQRNKGNFPGRFSGRQFSNSRSEMNVSTLELGDSALYLCASSLGQGAVEAFFGQGTRLTVV.

The J gene is TRBJ1-1, the V gene TRBV29-1; weak D call: TRBD1 (5 bases). CDR3 length equals 13 residues. Germline CDR1 reads SQVTM; CDR2 reads ANQGSEA. The ends were cut back, 6 bases at V and 0 bases at J, with 11 bases in the middle. CDR3 in DNA: TGCAGCGTGGGGGGACGGATGAACACTGAAGCTTTCTTT. As protein: CSVGGRMNTEAFF.

The V gene is TRBV6-6, the J gene TRBJ2-1; possibly TRBD1 for D (5 bases). The germline gives CDR1 MNHNY, CDR2 SVGAGI (reference sequence). The CDR3 extends over 12 amino acids. Trimming stripped 5 bases from V and 6 bases from J, with 8 bases between. DNA of the CDR3: TGTGCCAGCAGTCTTGACAGCAATGAGCAGTTCTTC. It translates to CASSLDSNEQFF.

The chain is built from TRBV7-9 and TRBJ1-2; TRBD1 matches at 7 bases. This CDR3 spans 14 amino acids. V lost 3 bases, J lost 6 bases, and 7 bases stayed unmatched. Per the germline V gene, CDR1 is SEHNR and CDR2 is FQNEAQ (reference sequence). Here the CDR3 DNA reads TGTGCCAGCAGCTTCGCCGGAGGGGGCAATGGCTACACCTTC. This encodes CASSFAGGGNGYTF. Supplemented by reference TRBV7-9 and TRBJ1-2, the full variable domain reads DTGVSQNPRHKITKRGQNVTFRCDPISEHNRLYWYRQTLGQGPEFLTYFQNEAQLEKSRLLSDRFSAERPKGSFSTLEIQRTEQGDSAMYLCASSFAGGGNGYTFGSGTRLTVV.

The table lists this clone with a few counts. The chain combines TRBV5-1 with TRBJ1-1; 8 nucleotides line up with TRBD1. The germline CDR1 and CDR2 sequences are SGHRS and YFSETQ. There are 15 residues in the CDR3. After removal of 4 bases from V and 0 bases from J, the junction contained 5 bases not matched to a gene. The CDR3 nucleotides are TGCGCCAGCAGCAAAGGACAGGGAATGAACACTGAAGCTTTCTTT. This gives the protein CASSKGQGMNTEAFF.

The rearrangement uses TRBV27 and TRBJ1-5; a possible D gene is TRBD1 (5 bases). Looked up from germline, CDR1 is MNHEY and CDR2 is SMNVEV (reference sequence). V was trimmed by 4 bases and J by 6 bases, leaving 10 bases between them. This CDR3 has 13 amino acids. CDR3 loop: CASSSQGFQPQHF. CDR3 coding DNA: TGTGCCAGCAGTTCGCAGGGATTTCAGCCCCAGCATTTT.

CDR3 sequence reads: CASSRLEVTGANVLTF. For the CDR3, the DNA is TGCGCCAGCAGCCGCTTGGAGGTAACTGGGGCCAACGTCCTGACTTTC. J is TRBJ2-6 and V is TRBV5-1, with a tentative D call TRBD2 (5 bases). V was shortened by 4 bases and J by 2 bases, with 13 bases between the two germline ends. Germline CDR1 is SGHRS and CDR2 is YFSETQ. The CDR3 runs 16 residues.